A selection of T cell receptor beta chains follows, all from one sample in a study of blood T cell repertoires in COVID-19. Data came from immunoSEQ multiplex PCR; TCRdb stores just in-frame clones and leaves some out. The repertoire holds 88,000 or so clones, with 70% to 80% as singletons. The sample comprised peripheral blood. The origin of the receptors is a human donor in a cohort sampled during active COVID-19. The CDR3 runs from the conserved cysteine through the conserved F or W. The order of the fields is J gene, D gene, V gene, clone size, CDR3 protein, CDR3 DNA. The D gene is left open where the match is weak. Expanded clones are given a class, and other clones once, few, many or no size at all.

>TRBJ2-5|TRBD1|TRBV5-8|NA
CASSSDRGLFEETQYF
TGTGCCAGCAGCTCGGACAGGGGGTTATTTGAGGAGACCCAGTACTTC
>TRBJ1-2|NA|TRBV7-9|NA
CASSLPLRVSYGYTF
TGTGCCAGCAGCTTACCCCTCAGGGTGAGCTATGGCTACACCTTC
>TRBJ2-7|NA|TRBV7-8|NA
CASSRGLGEQYF
TGTGCCAGCAGCCGCGGACTCGGCGAGCAGTACTTC
>TRBJ2-1|TRBD1|TRBV19|NA
CASSWTGQADEQFF
TGTGCCAGTAGCTGGACAGGACAAGCCGATGAGCAGTTCTTC
>TRBJ1-4|NA|TRBV5-1|NA
CASRDIATNEKLFF
TGCGCCAGCCGGGACATTGCAACTAATGAAAAACTGTTTTTT
>TRBJ1-1|TRBD1|TRBV19|few
CASSGQAAPLNTEAFF
TGTGCCAGTAGTGGACAGGCGGCTCCATTAAACACTGAAGCTTTCTTT
>TRBJ2-7|NA|TRBV11-3|NA
CASSLIATSIEQYF
TGTGCCAGCAGCTTAATTGCTACTAGCATCGAGCAGTACTTC
>TRBJ2-2|TRBD1|TRBV10-3|NA
CAIRSAGQGPGELFF
TGTGCCATCAGGAGCGCTGGACAGGGCCCCGGGGAGCTGTTTTTT
>TRBJ2-1|NA|TRBV7-9|few
CASSPRVGSSYNEQFF
TGTGCCAGCAGCCCGAGAGTGGGGAGCTCCTACAATGAGCAGTTCTTC
>TRBJ2-4|NA|TRBV15|NA
CATSRDLAGAKNIQYF
TGTGCCACCAGCAGAGATCTTGCAGGAGCCAAAAACATTCAGTACTTC
>TRBJ2-1|TRBD2|TRBV6-2/TRBV6-3|NA
CASSTLGLADLRSSYNEQFF
TGTGCCAGCAGCACCCTCGGACTAGCGGACCTACGTAGCTCCTACAATGAGCAGTTCTTC
>TRBJ2-7|TRBD2|TRBV6-2/TRBV6-3|many
CASSYGASGYEQYF
TGTGCCAGCAGTTACGGGGCTAGCGGCTACGAGCAGTACTTC
>TRBJ2-2|TRBD2|TRBV2|NA
CASIGLAGGPGTGELFF
TGTGCCAGCATCGGACTAGCGGGAGGGCCTGGCACCGGGGAGCTGTTTTTT
>TRBJ2-7|NA|TRBV28|NA
CASSSSLEQYF
TGTGCCAGCAGTTCTAGCTTAGAGCAGTACTTC
>TRBJ2-3|NA|TRBV10-1|NA
CASSADRVTDTQYF
TGCGCCAGCAGTGCGGACAGAGTCACAGATACGCAGTATTTT
>TRBJ2-5|NA|TRBV7-8|once
CASSYSGWIQETQYF
TGTGCCAGCAGCTACTCAGGGTGGATCCAAGAGACCCAGTACTTC
>TRBJ2-3|NA|TRBV5-1|NA
CASSLVGQGADTQYF
TGCGCCAGCAGCTTGGTCGGCCAGGGCGCCGATACGCAGTATTTT
>TRBJ1-3|NA|TRBV3-1/TRBV3-2|NA
CASSQGIGGLDTIYF
TGTGCCAGCAGCCAAGGAATAGGGGGTCTCGACACCATATATTTT
>TRBJ2-1|NA|TRBV18|once
CASSPRGEAELNLYNEQFF
TGTGCCAGCTCACCACGGGGGGAAGCGGAACTCAACCTCTACAATGAGCAGTTCTTC
>TRBJ2-5|NA|TRBV9|NA
CASSASQETQYF
TGTGCCAGCAGCGCCTCCCAGGAGACCCAGTACTTC
>TRBJ1-3|TRBD1|TRBV9|NA
CASSAGVDRAWGNTIYF
TGTGCCAGCAGCGCCGGGGTGGACAGGGCGTGGGGAAACACCATATATTTT
>TRBJ1-5|NA|TRBV19|NA
CASSPLDRENQPQHF
TGTGCCAGTAGCCCCTTGGACAGAGAAAATCAGCCCCAGCATTTT
>TRBJ1-2|TRBD1|TRBV10-3|NA
CAINRDRNNYGYTF
TGTGCCATCAACCGGGACAGGAATAACTATGGCTACACCTTC
>TRBJ2-7|TRBD2|TRBV5-4|NA
CASSPAGRDDEQYF
TGTGCCAGCAGCCCCGCCGGGAGGGACGACGAGCAGTACTTC
>TRBJ2-1|TRBD2|TRBV3-1/TRBV3-2|NA
CASSQDRAGGADEQFF
TGTGCCAGCAGCCAAGATAGAGCGGGAGGGGCGGATGAGCAGTTCTTC
>TRBJ2-3|TRBD1|TRBV19|NA
CASSRPGQLTDTQYF
TGTGCCAGTAGCAGACCGGGACAGTTAACAGATACGCAGTATTTT
>TRBJ2-7|TRBD1|TRBV19|NA
CASSKGARDEQYF
TGTGCCAGTAGTAAGGGGGCGAGGGACGAGCAGTACTTC
>TRBJ2-1|NA|TRBV18|NA
CASTPAVSPYNEQFF
TGTGCCAGCACGCCAGCCGTTAGCCCCTACAATGAGCAGTTCTTC
>TRBJ1-1|TRBD1|TRBV28|NA
CASSSPGQGVTEAFF
TGTGCCAGCAGTTCGCCGGGACAGGGTGTCACTGAAGCTTTCTTT
>TRBJ2-1|NA|TRBV4-1|NA
CASSQYGQLPQFF
TGCGCCAGCAGCCAATACGGACAGCTTCCTCAGTTCTTC
>TRBJ2-5|NA|TRBV5-4|NA
CASSSGGGGETQYF
TGTGCCAGCAGCTCCGGGGGAGGAGGGGAGACCCAGTACTTC
>TRBJ1-4|NA|TRBV6-6|NA
CASSYSSPGVGEKLFF
TGTGCCAGCAGTTACTCCTCCCCGGGGGTAGGGGAAAAACTGTTTTTT
>TRBJ2-5|TRBD2|TRBV3-1/TRBV3-2|NA
CASSQDLAVRQETQYF
TGTGCCAGCAGCCAAGATCTAGCGGTTAGACAAGAGACCCAGTACTTC
>TRBJ1-5|TRBD1|TRBV18|NA
CASSEDRAGQPQHF
TGTGCCAGCTCAGAGGACAGGGCGGGTCAGCCCCAGCATTTT
>TRBJ2-1|TRBD2|TRBV2|once
CASSIAGGSYNEQFF
TGTGCCAGCAGTATAGCGGGAGGCTCCTACAATGAGCAGTTCTTC
>TRBJ2-5|NA|TRBV11-3|NA
CASSGTRSQETQYF
TGTGCCAGCAGCGGAACCCGGAGCCAAGAGACCCAGTACTTC
>TRBJ2-2|NA|TRBV7-7|NA
CASSPGHLTGELFF
TGTGCTAGCAGCCCGGGACATCTCACCGGGGAGCTGTTTTTT
>TRBJ2-1|TRBD2|TRBV6-1|NA
CASSEARVPGGIYNEQFF
TGTGCCAGCAGTGAAGCAAGGGTGCCGGGAGGGATCTACAATGAGCAGTTCTTC
>TRBJ1-2|NA|TRBV27|NA
CASRRGEDGYTF
TGTGCCAGCAGGCGGGGGGAGGATGGCTACACCTTC
>TRBJ2-1|TRBD2|TRBV29-1|NA
CSVASGRVVGNEQFF
TGCAGCGTTGCTAGCGGGAGGGTGGTAGGAAATGAGCAGTTCTTC
>TRBJ2-5|TRBD1|TRBV9|NA
CASSAGQGRETQYF
TGTGCCAGCAGCGCGGGACAGGGGCGAGAGACCCAGTACTTC
>TRBJ2-1|NA|TRBV7-3|medium-sized
CASSAQAESNEQFF
TGTGCCAGCAGCGCCCAAGCCGAGAGCAATGAGCAGTTCTTC
>TRBJ2-3|TRBD2|TRBV4-1|NA
CASSQEGGRRTSTDTQYF
TGCGCCAGCAGCCAAGAAGGCGGGAGGCGTACTAGCACAGATACGCAGTATTTT
>TRBJ1-2|NA|TRBV18|few
CASSPLPDTPNYGYTF
TGTGCCAGCTCACCTCTACCGGACACTCCTAACTATGGCTACACCTTC
>TRBJ2-3|TRBD2|TRBV10-3|NA
CAISESPWGGNTDTQYF
TGTGCCATCAGTGAGTCGCCGTGGGGGGGGAACACAGATACGCAGTATTTT
>TRBJ1-1|NA|TRBV6-6|few
CASSSTRGEAFF
TGTGCCAGCAGTTCGACTCGTGGTGAAGCTTTCTTT
>TRBJ2-6|TRBD1|TRBV5-4|NA
CASSPPGQLSGANVLTF
TGTGCCAGCAGCCCCCCGGGACAGCTCTCTGGGGCCAACGTCCTGACTTTC
>TRBJ2-3|TRBD2|TRBV10-3|once
CATLADNTDTQYF
TGTGCCACGCTAGCGGACAACACAGATACGCAGTATTTT
>TRBJ2-5|NA|TRBV25-1|NA
CASSDTSSEGVRETQYF
TGTGCCAGCAGTGATACTTCATCAGAGGGCGTTAGGGAGACCCAGTACTTC
>TRBJ2-1|TRBD1|TRBV5-1|NA
CASSFSGTGNNEQFF
TGCGCCAGCAGCTTCTCCGGGACAGGAAACAATGAGCAGTTCTTC
>TRBJ1-2|TRBD1|TRBV18|NA
CASSPTSETGVGGYTF
TGTGCCAGCTCACCTACGTCGGAGACAGGGGTGGGAGGCTACACCTTC
>TRBJ2-1|NA|TRBV14|NA
CASSQDVGVWNNEQFF
TGTGCCAGCAGCCAAGATGTGGGAGTGTGGAACAATGAGCAGTTCTTC
>TRBJ2-2|TRBD1|TRBV19|NA
CASSPTGGSTAGELFF
TGTGCCAGTAGCCCTACAGGGGGTAGTACGGCCGGGGAGCTGTTTTTT
>TRBJ2-2|NA|TRBV11-3|NA
CASSLTEGLGTGELFF
TGTGCCAGCAGCTTAACCGAGGGTTTAGGCACCGGGGAGCTGTTTTTT
>TRBJ2-2|NA|TRBV28|few
CASSSYTGELFF
TGTGCCAGCAGTTCGTACACCGGGGAGCTGTTTTTT
>TRBJ2-3|TRBD2|TRBV6-2/TRBV6-3|NA
CASSYPGGGRADTQYF
TGTGCCAGCAGTTACCCCGGCGGGGGGCGGGCAGATACGCAGTATTTT
>TRBJ2-1|TRBD2|TRBV19|few
CASRRLAGGRYNEQFF
TGTGCCAGCAGACGGTTAGCGGGAGGTCGGTACAATGAGCAGTTCTTC